Given below is one T cell receptor (beta chain) in context. Trimming removed 1 base from V and 5 bases from J; junction bases left unmatched: 8. Germline assignment: CDR1 LGHNA and CDR2 YNFKEQ. This CDR3 spans 16 amino acids. Only in-frame clones appear in the TCRdb table, and some are missing; sequencing was by immunoSEQ multiplex PCR. The sample shows 15,000 to 20,000 clones, 70% to 85% of them seen only once. This entry is derived from a study of blood T cell repertoires in COVID-19. This clonotype originated in a human donor in a cohort sampled during active COVID-19. The sequenced sample was peripheral blood. The chain has TRBV4-2 and TRBJ2-3; 8 positions agree with TRBD2. CDR3 nucleotides: TGTGCCAGCAGCCAAGTGACTAGCGCCGGGGAAGATACGCAGTATTTT. The encoded protein is CASSQVTSAGEDTQYF.